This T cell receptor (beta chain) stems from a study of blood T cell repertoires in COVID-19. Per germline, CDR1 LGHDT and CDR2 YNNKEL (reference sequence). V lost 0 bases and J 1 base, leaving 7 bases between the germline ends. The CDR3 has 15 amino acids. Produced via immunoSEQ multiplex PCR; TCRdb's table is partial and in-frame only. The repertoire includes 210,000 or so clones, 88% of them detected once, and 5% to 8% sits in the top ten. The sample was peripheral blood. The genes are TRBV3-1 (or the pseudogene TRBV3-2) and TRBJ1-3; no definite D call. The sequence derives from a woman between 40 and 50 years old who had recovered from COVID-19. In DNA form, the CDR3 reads TGTGCCAGCAGCCAAGATTCGGTATCTGGAAACACCATATATTTT. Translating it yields CASSQDSVSGNTIYF.